The 25 T cell receptor beta chains listed next were all sequenced from one sample in a study of identical twins. TCRdb reprocessed the 5' RACE reads via MiXCR and lists one record per CDR3 protein. The top ten clones hold around 0.48% of a sample with approximately 500,000 distinct CDR3 sequences, roughly 15% of them seen once. The sample also formed part of further work on yellow fever vaccine responses in identical twins.

The sample consisted of CD4+ T cells sorted from blood. These receptors came from a woman aged 18-29 years in good health.

There are a few counts of this clonotype. V and J are TRBV11-2 and TRBJ1-1; D unclear. V was cut by 5 bases and J by 1 base, with 8 bases left in between. The germline V gene encodes CDR1 SGHAT and CDR2 FQNNGV. The CDR3 spans 13 residues. This chain's CDR3 is CASSRTQNTEAFF. Written as DNA, the CDR3 is TGTGCCAGCAGCCGGACCCAGAACACTGAAGCTTTCTTT.

The chain recombines TRBV27 with TRBJ1-1, with TRBD1 identical over 9 bases. CDR1 and CDR2 (germline): MNHEY, SMNVEV (reference sequence). This CDR3 contains 21 residues. V lost 3 bases and J lost 0; bases outside the gene matches: 20. The CDR3 region is CASSLAPRDRVCLVVNTEAFF. DNA of the CDR3: TGTGCCAGCAGTTTGGCCCCTAGGGACAGGGTTTGTCTGGTTGTGAACACTGAAGCTTTCTTT.

This clonotype is a singleton in its sample. This sequence joins TRBV2 and TRBJ2-2; D ambiguous. Germline loops: CDR1 SNHLY, CDR2 FYNNEI. The CDR3 sequence is 20 residues long. The V and J ends lost 0 bases and 6 bases respectively, with 26 bases between them. The CDR3: CASSEAYWIAGNKLAGELFF. As DNA, the CDR3 is TGTGCCAGCAGTGAAGCTTATTGGATTGCCGGAAATAAGTTGGCCGGGGAGCTGTTTTTT.

This clonotype was seen more than once but under ten times. The chain joins TRBV12-3 or TRBV12-4 to TRBJ2-4, with D unresolved. V was clipped by 1 base and J by 3 bases, with 10 bases between them. The CDR3 totals 15 residues. The CDR3 sequence: CASSLGERVKNIQYF. Here the CDR3 DNA reads TGTGCCAGCAGTTTAGGGGAACGTGTCAAAAACATTCAGTACTTC.

The chain joins TRBV11-2 to TRBJ2-3; 7 positions match TRBD2. CDR3 length equals 15 residues. The V segment lost 1 base and the J segment 2 bases; nucleotides outside the gene matches: 3. Germline V gene sequence: CDR1 SGHAT, CDR2 FQNNGV. CDR3 sequence: CASSLGSGYTDTQYF. The CDR3 DNA reads TGTGCCAGCAGCTTAGGTAGCGGGTACACAGATACGCAGTATTTT.

This clonotype has more than one count but fewer than ten. The J gene is TRBJ2-1, the V gene TRBV5-5; TRBD2 agrees at 7 bases. V lost 1 base to trimming and J lost 2 bases; unmatched junction nucleotides: 3. Per the germline V gene, CDR1 is SGHKS and CDR2 is YYEKEE (reference sequence). This CDR3 is built from 15 residues. This CDR3 is CASSLTSVPYNEQFF. The CDR3 DNA is TGTGCCAGCAGCTTGACTAGCGTACCCTACAATGAGCAGTTCTTC.

There are a few counts of this clonotype. This rearrangement joins TRBV9 to TRBJ2-1; 12 nucleotides agree with TRBD2. CDR1 and CDR2 from the germline V gene are SGDLS and YYNGEE. The V and J ends lost 3 bases and 4 bases, in that order; junction bases with no gene match: 5. The CDR3 runs 16 residues. CDR3 bases: TGTGCCAGCAGCGCCTACGGGACTAGCGGGTACAATGAGCAGTTCTTC. Translated, it gives CASSAYGTSGYNEQFF.

The rearrangement links TRBV20-1 to TRBJ2-1, with 9 bases lining up with TRBD2. This CDR3 is built from 16 residues. Trimming cost V 3 bases and J 3 bases; bases outside gene matches: 9. Germline loops: CDR1 DFQATT, CDR2 SNEGSKA (reference sequence). CDR3 coding DNA: TGCAGTGCTAGGGTTAGCGGGGGACAAAACTACAATGAGCAGTTCTTC. Its translation: CSARVSGGQNYNEQFF.

The chain couples TRBV20-1 to TRBJ1-1; D call uncertain. From germline, CDR1 is DFQATT and CDR2 SNEGSKA (reference sequence). V lost 3 bases to trimming and J lost 2 bases, with 10 bases between them. The length of the CDR3 is 13 residues. CDR3 protein: CSASPTVNTEAFF. CDR3 coding DNA: TGCAGTGCTAGCCCCACGGTAAACACTGAAGCTTTCTTT.

This clonotype was counted a few times. The chain uses TRBV13 and TRBJ2-7; 9 nucleotides align to TRBD2. This CDR3 spans 15 amino acids. V lost 5 bases and J lost 1; bases outside the gene matches: 6. CDR1 and CDR2 from the germline V gene are PRHDT and FYEKMQ (reference sequence). CDR3 DNA sequence: TGTGCCAGCAGCACCTCTAGCGGGACTTCCTACGAGCAGTACTTC. Residues: CASSTSSGTSYEQYF.

V usage is TRBV18 and J usage is TRBJ2-3; perhaps TRBD1 as D (6 bases). Trimming took 0 bases from V and 1 from J, leaving 11 bases between them. The germline V gene encodes CDR1 KGHSH and CDR2 LQKENI. The CDR3 sequence is 16 residues long. The CDR3 sequence: CASSPPRTARTDTQYF. The CDR3 nucleotides read TGTGCCAGCTCACCACCCCGGACAGCCCGCACAGATACGCAGTATTTT.

The J gene is TRBJ1-5, the V gene TRBV19, with a tentative D call TRBD1 (6 bases). The CDR3 runs 17 residues. V was clipped by 3 bases and J by 2 bases, with 17 bases between them. Looked up from germline, CDR1 is LNHDA and CDR2 is SQIVND (reference sequence). In DNA, the CDR3 is TGTGCCAGTAGTATCGTTTGGGGGGCGGGCGGCAATCAGCCCCAGCATTTT. This sequence encodes CASSIVWGAGGNQPQHF.

Only a few counts were recorded for this clonotype. The CDR3 nucleotides are TGTGCCAGCAGCTCTTCAGGGGGCGCAGCAGATACGCAGTATTTT. As protein: CASSSSGGAADTQYF. This chain links TRBV7-8 with TRBJ2-3; 8 bases fit TRBD1. Trimming at V came to 4 bases and at J to 4 bases, leaving 7 bases not matched to a gene. This CDR3 is 15 amino acids long. The germline V gene has CDR1 SGHVS and CDR2 FQNEAQ.

The chain is built from TRBV5-1 and TRBJ2-2; the match to TRBD2 covers 7 bases. The J segment lost 6 bases and the V segment lost 5 bases, leaving 10 bases of the junction unmatched. CDR3 length: 15 amino acids. Looked up from germline, CDR1 is SGHRS and CDR2 is YFSETQ. The CDR3 nucleotides are TGCGCCAGCAGGATCGGGGGGTCGTACTCCGGGGAGCTGTTTTTT. Encoded protein: CASRIGGSYSGELFF.

This clonotype was detected only a few times. The genes are TRBV6-1 and TRBJ2-3; 10 bases fit TRBD1. The CDR3 is made up of 15 amino acids. Losses at the gene ends were 4 bases for V and 4 bases for J; bases not matched to a gene: 5. Germline loops: CDR1 MNHNS, CDR2 SASEGT. CDR3 bases: TGTGCCAGCAGTGGACAGGGGGCAAATTCAGATACGCAGTATTTT. Protein product: CASSGQGANSDTQYF.

This clonotype was detected a few times. The V and J genes are TRBV4-1 and TRBJ2-1, with D possibly being TRBD1 (5 bases). V lost 1 base and J lost 9, with 16 bases in between. The CDR3 length is 15 residues. The germline V gene has CDR1 MGHRA and CDR2 YSYEKL. The CDR3 DNA follows: TGCGCCAGCAGCCAAGGGACAAACTACAATTTTGAGCAGTTCTTC. This encodes CASSQGTNYNFEQFF.

This clonotype was counted between two and nine times. The chain combines TRBV6-1 with TRBJ2-7; maybe TRBD1 (5 bases). The CDR3 extends over 13 amino acids. V was cut by 2 bases and J by 2 bases, with 7 bases left in between. The germline CDR1 and CDR2 sequences are MNHNS and SASEGT. The CDR3 DNA is TGTGCCAGCAGTGAAAGGGGTCCCTACGAGCAGTACTTC. This codes for CASSERGPYEQYF.

In this sample, this clonotype turned up many times. This chain uses TRBV4-1 with TRBJ2-3; either TRBD1 or TRBD2 may fit D (5 bases each). The CDR3 has 13 residues. The V end was cut by 5 bases, the J end by 3 bases, with 9 bases between. Germline V gene sequence: CDR1 MGHRA, CDR2 YSYEKL. CDR3 sequence reads: CASSARGTDTQYF. The CDR3 DNA follows: TGCGCCAGCAGCGCGAGGGGAACAGATACGCAGTATTTT.

This clonotype was counted between two and nine times. V and J are TRBV2 and TRBJ2-7; D gene ambiguous. The CDR3 length is 15 residues. Germline lookup yields CDR1 SNHLY and CDR2 FYNNEI. Deletions cut 2 bases from V and 0 bases from J, with 11 bases between. DNA of the CDR3: TGTGCCAGCAGTGAATCGGTGGGGTCCTCCTACGAGCAGTACGTC. Residues: CASSESVGSSYEQYV.

The chain recombines TRBV24-1 with TRBJ2-1, with 12 bases aligning to TRBD2. Germline CDR1 is KGHDR and CDR2 is SFDVKD. The length of the CDR3 is 15 residues. The junction had 5 bases not matched to a gene; V was cut back by 9 bases and J by 3 bases. CDR3 amino acids: CATRPGLAGYNEQFF. In DNA, the CDR3 is TGTGCCACCCGGCCGGGACTAGCGGGCTACAATGAGCAGTTCTTC.

J is TRBJ1-5 and V is TRBV20-1, with D perhaps matching TRBD1 (5 bases). This CDR3 comprises 12 residues. V was shortened by 3 bases and J by 9 bases, with 12 bases between the two germline ends. Germline V gene data show CDR1 as DFQATT and CDR2 as SNEGSKA (reference sequence). CDR3 loop: CSARARGGPQHF. Here the CDR3 DNA reads TGCAGTGCTAGGGCACGCGGGGGGCCCCAGCATTTT.

This chain connects TRBV5-6 to TRBJ2-1; the D gene could be TRBD1 or TRBD2 (5 bases each). Looked up from germline, CDR1 is SGHDT and CDR2 is YYEEEE. CDR3 length: 14 residues. Trimming removed 3 bases from V and 10 bases from J, with 17 bases in between. The CDR3 region has the DNA TGTGCCAGCAGCTGGGACGGTACAGTGCCCGAGCAGTTCTTC. It codes for CASSWDGTVPEQFF.

The CDR3 sequence is CSVTIQGAPRNIQYF. The DNA of the CDR3 is TGCAGCGTTACGATACAGGGGGCACCGAGGAACATTCAGTACTTC. The chain uses TRBV29-1 and TRBJ2-4, with 9 bases aligning to TRBD1. After removal of 5 bases from V and 7 bases from J, the junction contained 12 bases not matched to a gene. CDR1 and CDR2 (germline): SQVTM, ANQGSEA. The CDR3 spans 15 residues.

This clonotype has only a few counts. The V gene is TRBV20-1, the J gene TRBJ1-6; TRBD1 aligns across 10 bases. In germline, CDR1 is DFQATT, CDR2 SNEGSKA (reference sequence). This CDR3 has 15 residues. After removal of 5 bases from V and 6 bases from J, the junction contained 7 bases not matched to a gene. The CDR3 DNA is TGCAGTGCTGGTAGGACAGGGGGTGTTAATTCACCCCTCCACTTT. Protein: CSAGRTGGVNSPLHF.

The J gene is TRBJ1-1, the V gene TRBV10-1; D is uncertain. From germline, CDR1 is WNHNN and CDR2 SYGVQD (reference sequence). The CDR3 extends over 11 amino acids. Trimming removed 6 bases at V and 7 bases at J, with 9 bases between. CDR3 nucleotide sequence: TGCGCCAGCAGAAAAACCCTTGAAGCTTTCTTT. This translates into CASRKTLEAFF.